This T cell receptor beta chain was obtained from a study of a mutant IDH1 vaccine in newly diagnosed glioma. The assay was immunoSEQ multiplex PCR, and TCRdb's table has in-frame clones only and misses some. Here the sample spans around 33,000 clones, around nine tenths being singletons. With respect to this clone: Its antigen is undetermined.

V was pared by 2 bases and J by 5 bases, with 13 bases between. Germline CDR1 reads SGHTA; CDR2 reads FQGNSA. The CDR3 has 14 amino acids. Sample time point: week 47, end of study. With topical imiquimod, each dose of the vaccine consisted of 300 ug of mutant IDH1 20-mer peptide. This receptor was taken from a woman aged 30 to 39 with glioma. This specimen was PBMCs, taken from a glioma patient whose treatment included an IDH1 peptide vaccine. The chain employs TRBV7-2 and TRBJ2-7; D might be TRBD1 (6 bases). Here the CDR3 DNA reads TGTGCCAGCAGCTTAAGAGGGGGTGGCGACGAGCAGTACTTC. Protein: CASSLRGGGDEQYF.